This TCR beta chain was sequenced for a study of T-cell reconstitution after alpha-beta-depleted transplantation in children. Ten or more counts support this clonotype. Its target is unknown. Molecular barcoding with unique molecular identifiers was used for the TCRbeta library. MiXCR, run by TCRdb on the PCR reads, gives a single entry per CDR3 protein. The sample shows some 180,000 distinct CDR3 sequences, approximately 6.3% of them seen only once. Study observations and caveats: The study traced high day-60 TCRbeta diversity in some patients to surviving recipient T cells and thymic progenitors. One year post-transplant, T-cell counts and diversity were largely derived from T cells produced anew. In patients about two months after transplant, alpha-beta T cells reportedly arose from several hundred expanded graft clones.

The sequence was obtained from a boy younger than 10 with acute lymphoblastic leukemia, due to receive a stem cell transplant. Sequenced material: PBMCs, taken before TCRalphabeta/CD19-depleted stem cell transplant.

DNA of the CDR3: TGTGCCAGTACCCCGGACAGGGGTGGGTCTGGGGCCAACGTCCTGACTTTC. Translating gives CASTPDRGGSGANVLTF. This chain joins TRBV19 and TRBJ2-6; TRBD1 aligns across 9 bases. V was pared by 7 bases and J by 1 base, with 8 bases of the junction left unmatched. Germline V CDR1 and CDR2: LNHDA, SQIVND (reference sequence). The CDR3 contains 17 residues.